A selection of T cell receptor beta chains follows, all from one sample in a study of cytomegalovirus exposure and HLA in healthy donors. Measured with immunoSEQ multiplex PCR; TCRdb has only the in-frame clones, and not every one. Of roughly 100,000 clones in the sample, 10% were seen once. The sequenced material came from PBMCs. The receptor source for this set is a man aged 40-55 years in good health and CMV-seropositive. CDR3s include the opening cysteine and the closing phenylalanine or tryptophan. The D gene is left open where the match is weak. Not all rows give a size; the values are once, few, many and, for expanded clones, a class.

>few|TRBV6-6|TRBD1|TRBJ1-2
TGTGCCAGCAGTTACTCGGCGGCAGGGGGCGATGGCTACACCTTC
CASSYSAAGGDGYTF
>few|TRBV9|.|TRBJ1-5
TGTGCCAGCAGCCCCCGGGGTTCCAATCAGCCCCAGCATTTT
CASSPRGSNQPQHF
>few|TRBV7-2|.|TRBJ1-4
TGTGCCAGCAGCTTAGTGGGCCGCGACACCCAACGATTGTTTTTT
CASSLVGRDTQRLFF
>.|TRBV21-1|.|TRBJ1-2
TGTGCCAGCAGTTTAGAATTCGACAGGCCTTCCTATGGCTACACCTTC
CASSLEFDRPSYGYTF
>.|TRBV6-5|.|TRBJ1-1
TGTGCCAGCTACAGGGCAGGAGCTTTCTTT
CASYRAGAFF
>.|TRBV6-5|TRBD1|TRBJ2-7
TGTGCCAGCAGCCCCGGGACAGACTACGAGCAGTACTTC
CASSPGTDYEQYF
>.|TRBV2|.|TRBJ1-2
TGTGCCAGCAGTTGGACAGACACACCTAACTATGGCTACACCTTC
CASSWTDTPNYGYTF
>.|TRBV19|.|TRBJ1-1
TGTGCCAGTAGCTTCTCAGGGCACACTGAAGCTTTCTTT
CASSFSGHTEAFF
>.|TRBV6-5|.|TRBJ1-2
TGTGCCAGCAGTTTGACACCCAACTATGGCTACACCTTC
CASSLTPNYGYTF
>few|TRBV6-5|TRBD1|TRBJ1-2
TGTGCCAGCAGTTTTCGGACAGGGCAGCGTGGCTACACCTTC
CASSFRTGQRGYTF
>.|TRBV13|TRBD2|TRBJ2-5
TGTGCCAACAGCTCCGGACTAGCGGGGGGACGAGAGACCCAGTACTTC
CANSSGLAGGRETQYF
>.|TRBV12-5|.|TRBJ2-5
TGTGCTAGTGGACCGGAGGGCATTGAGACCCAGTACTTC
CASGPEGIETQYF
>many|TRBV7-9|.|TRBJ1-4
TGTGCCAGCAGACAAAAGGGGGGGGACGGTGAAAAACTGTTTTTT
CASRQKGGDGEKLFF
>few|TRBV5-6|.|TRBJ1-6
TGTGCCAGCAGCTTTTTCGACAGTATGAATTCACCCCTCCACTTT
CASSFFDSMNSPLHF
>.|TRBV13|TRBD1|TRBJ2-7
TGTGCCAGCAGCGAACGGGACAGCGAGCTCTCCTACGAGCAGTACTTC
CASSERDSELSYEQYF
>.|TRBV29-1|.|TRBJ2-5
TGCAGCGTTGTTGTGACAGAAGAGACCCAGTACTTC
CSVVVTEETQYF
>few|TRBV7-8|.|TRBJ2-4
TGTGCCAGCAGCTTATCGCCCTTTGAGAACATTCAGTACTTC
CASSLSPFENIQYF
>many|TRBV5-6|.|TRBJ1-1
TGTGCCAGCAGCTTCCCGGGTAGGAACACTGAAGCTTTCTTT
CASSFPGRNTEAFF
>.|TRBV11-2|.|TRBJ2-1
TGTGCCAGCAGCCATAGTCAGGGGCAGTTCTTC
CASSHSQGQFF
>.|TRBV20-1|.|TRBJ1-2
TGCAGTGCGAAAGGGAGGAATGGCTACACCTTC
CSAKGRNGYTF
>.|TRBV6-5|TRBD2|TRBJ2-1
TGTGCCAGCAGGGTAGCGGGGCCAGCCTACAATGAGCAGTTCTTC
CASRVAGPAYNEQFF
>few|TRBV27|TRBD1|TRBJ2-3
TGTGCCAGCACTAGGACAGGGTCGGGTACAGATACGCAGTATTTT
CASTRTGSGTDTQYF
>.|TRBV4-3|TRBD1|TRBJ1-5
TGCGCCAGCAGCCAGGACAGGGTTTCTTGGGAGCCCCAGCATTTT
CASSQDRVSWEPQHF
>few|TRBV5-6|.|TRBJ1-5
TGTGCCAGCAGCTTGACCGGACAGTTCAATCAGCCCCAGCATTTT
CASSLTGQFNQPQHF
>.|TRBV18|TRBD1|TRBJ1-5
TGTGCCAGCTCACGAGGACAGGGAGGTAGCAATCAGCCCCAGCATTTT
CASSRGQGGSNQPQHF
>few|TRBV2|TRBD2|TRBJ2-5
TGTGCCAGCAAGGGCCTAGCGGGTACCCAAGAGACCCAGTACTTC
CASKGLAGTQETQYF
>.|TRBV4-1|TRBD2|TRBJ2-7
TGCGCCAGCAGCCAAGCTAGACTAGCGGGAGGCTACGAGCAGTACTTC
CASSQARLAGGYEQYF
>few|TRBV19|.|TRBJ1-5
TGTGCCAGTAGTATTGCAGGGTATAGCAATCAGCCCCAGCATTTT
CASSIAGYSNQPQHF
>few|TRBV10-3|TRBD1|TRBJ1-5
TGTGCCACCCGGGACAGGGAGGATCAGCCCCAGCATTTT
CATRDREDQPQHF
>few|TRBV7-9|.|TRBJ2-1
TGTGCCAGCAGCTTAGTGGCGGTTGAGCAGTTCTTC
CASSLVAVEQFF
>few|TRBV6-6|.|TRBJ1-5
TGTGCCAGGCCGGGACACCACTTTATCGGCAATCAGCCCCAGCATTTT
CARPGHHFIGNQPQHF
>few|TRBV5-1|.|TRBJ2-1
TGCGCCAGCAGCTTGGTGACAGGAGACCACAATGAGCAGTTCTTC
CASSLVTGDHNEQFF
>.|TRBV7-9|TRBD1|TRBJ1-2
TGTGCCAGCAGCCCGGGGACAGGGACCACACAAGGCAGTGGCTACACCTTC
CASSPGTGTTQGSGYTF
>.|TRBV27|.|TRBJ2-2
TGTGCCAGCAAGGCGGGCCCGAACACCGGGGAGCTGTTTTTT
CASKAGPNTGELFF
>few|TRBV5-4|TRBD1|TRBJ1-3
TGTGCCAGCAGCTCAACAGGGGGTCGTGGAAACACCATATATTTT
CASSSTGGRGNTIYF
>.|TRBV29-1|TRBD2|TRBJ2-7
TGCAGCGTTGAAGAGGGGTCGACGACTAGCGGAGGGGCCTACGAGCAGTACTTC
CSVEEGSTTSGGAYEQYF
>few|TRBV4-1|TRBD2|TRBJ2-1
TGCGCCAGCAGCGAACAAAGGGAGGGATTAGCGGGAGTCGCGTCCTACAATGAGCAGTTCTTC
CASSEQREGLAGVASYNEQFF
>.|TRBV7-7|.|TRBJ2-5
TGTGCTAGCAGCTCAGGGGTTCGAGAGACCCAGTACTTC
CASSSGVRETQYF
>few|TRBV7-2|.|TRBJ1-1
TGTGCCAGCAGCTTATCCCAGGGGACCCCGAACACTGAAGCTTTCTTT
CASSLSQGTPNTEAFF
>.|TRBV5-6|TRBD1|TRBJ2-6
TGTGCCAGCAGCCATTACGGACAGGGGGCACCCTCTGGGGCCAACGTCCTGACTTTC
CASSHYGQGAPSGANVLTF
>.|TRBV7-8|.|TRBJ1-2
TGTGCCAGCAGCTTAAGTCACAGGGACTATGGCTACACTTTC
CASSLSHRDYGYTF
>few|TRBV5-1|.|TRBJ2-7
TGCGCCAGCTCGGCCCGGGACATGGGACGGTGGGAGCAGTACTTC
CASSARDMGRWEQYF
>.|TRBV27|TRBD2|TRBJ2-7
TGTGCCAGCAGTTCGACTAGCGCTTCCTACGAGCAGTACTTC
CASSSTSASYEQYF
>.|TRBV7-2|TRBD2|TRBJ2-3
TGTGCCAGCAGCTCGGGCGGGACTAGTCTTACAGATACGCAGTATTTT
CASSSGGTSLTDTQYF
>.|TRBV28|TRBD1|TRBJ1-2
TGTGCCAGCAGTTTTGACAGGGGGAACTATGGCTACACCTTC
CASSFDRGNYGYTF
>.|TRBV28|.|TRBJ1-5
TGTGCCAGCAGTCGCGGCCAGGGCCATCAGCCCCAGCATTTT
CASSRGQGHQPQHF
>.|TRBV7-2|.|TRBJ2-7
TGTGCCAGCAGCTTTCTTAGCGACTACGAGCAGTACTTC
CASSFLSDYEQYF
>.|TRBV5-1|.|TRBJ1-1
TGCGCCAGCAGCTCACGGATACAGATGAACACTGAAGCTTTCTTT
CASSSRIQMNTEAFF
>.|TRBV29-1|.|TRBJ1-5
TGCAGCGCTAACGACAGCCCCTTGTTCAATCAGCCCCAGCATTTT
CSANDSPLFNQPQHF
>.|TRBV16|.|TRBJ1-1
TGTGCCAGCAGCCAAGGACTCACTGAAGCTTTCTTT
CASSQGLTEAFF
>.|TRBV7-7|TRBD2|TRBJ2-5
TGTGCTAGCAGCTTAGGGACTAGCGGGAGAGAGACCCAGTACTTC
CASSLGTSGRETQYF
>.|TRBV7-8|.|TRBJ1-2
TGTGCCAGCAGCTTAGACCCCGGAGATGGCTACACCTTC
CASSLDPGDGYTF
>.|TRBV9|.|TRBJ2-3
TGTGCCAGCAGCGCCCCCCTCCGCACAGATACGCAGTATTTT
CASSAPLRTDTQYF
>few|TRBV5-6|.|TRBJ2-2
TGTGCCAGCCCTGACCGGGCCGGGGAGCTGTTTTTT
CASPDRAGELFF
>many|TRBV13|TRBD2|TRBJ2-1
TGTGCCAGCAGAGCCGGACTAGCGAATAACAATGAGCAGTTCTTC
CASRAGLANNNEQFF